This T cell receptor beta chain appears in the sequencing data of a study of shared clonotypes between healthy human individuals. Only in-frame clones appear in the TCRdb table, and some are missing; sequencing was by immunoSEQ multiplex PCR. The table records fewer than 2.5 million clones, 93% of them present only once. This clone was seen more than once but under ten times. Trimming took 7 bases from V and 4 from J; bases not matched to a gene: 8. This CDR3 is 15 amino acids long. CDR1 and CDR2 from the germline V gene are LNHDA and SQIVND (reference sequence). The material sequenced was naive CD4+ T cells from PBMCs. Subset: CD45RA+ positively selected. The chain is built from TRBV19 and TRBJ1-5; 9 bases fit TRBD1. The sequence derives from a man younger than 30 in good health. Some clones in this sample may be carry-over from other donors' samples. CDR3 DNA sequence: TGTGCCAGTATGGGAGACAGGGGGGCGAATCAGCCCCAGCATTTT. This translates into CASMGDRGANQPQHF.